These T cell receptor beta chains were read from a single sample in a study of blood T cell repertoires in COVID-19. Here immunoSEQ multiplex PCR was the method, and the copy in TCRdb shows in-frame clones only, minus some. The sample carries 150,000 to 200,000 clones, more than 75% recorded once. Sequenced: peripheral blood. The receptors shown here come from a middle-aged man with active or convalescent COVID-19. Each CDR3 is given with its conserved first and last residue. The order of the fields is D gene, V gene, clone size, J gene, CDR3 DNA, CDR3 protein. D genes are given only for firm matches. Not every row has a clone size; where given, it reads once, few, many or a size class.

>-|TRBV28|-|TRBJ2-5
TGTGCCAGCAGTTTAAGGGGAACAGGACGAGAGACCCAGTACTTC
CASSLRGTGRETQYF
>-|TRBV5-5|-|TRBJ2-3
TGTGCCAGCAGCCCCCGTCCTGATACGCAGTATTTT
CASSPRPDTQYF
>-|TRBV7-8|once|TRBJ1-2
TGTGCCAGCAGAGGGGCAGGGGACTATGGCTACACCTTC
CASRGAGDYGYTF
>TRBD2|TRBV14|-|TRBJ2-3
TGTGCCAGCAGCCCCGGACTAGCTAGCACAGATACGCAGTATTTT
CASSPGLASTDTQYF
>TRBD1|TRBV6-6|-|TRBJ1-2
TGTGCCATGTCAGGGGGCGACTATGGCTACACCTTC
CAMSGGDYGYTF
>-|TRBV9|once|TRBJ1-6
TGTGCCAGCAGCGTAGGACAGGCTATCTCACCCCTCCACTTT
CASSVGQAISPLHF
>-|TRBV10-3|-|TRBJ1-4
TGTGCCATCTCTGGCAGTTCTAATGAAAAACTGTTTTTT
CAISGSSNEKLFF
>-|TRBV7-2|-|TRBJ2-5
TGTGCCAGCAGCTTAGAACGGGGGGCGAAAGAGACCCAGTACTTC
CASSLERGAKETQYF
>-|TRBV29-1|-|TRBJ1-5
TGCAGCGTTTGCACCCCTTTGGAGGCACAGAACCAGAATCAGCCCCAGCATTTT
CSVCTPLEAQNQNQPQHF
>TRBD1|TRBV29-1|-|TRBJ2-3
TGCAGCGTGGCCGCCGGGACAGGAAGCACAGATACGCAGTATTTT
CSVAAGTGSTDTQYF
>-|TRBV28|-|TRBJ1-4
TGTGCCACGGGAGCGGCCGAAAAACTGTTTTTT
CATGAAEKLFF
>-|TRBV12-3/TRBV12-4|-|TRBJ2-3
TGTGCCAGCAGTTTAGGAGGGTCAGATACGCAGTATTTT
CASSLGGSDTQYF